One sample yielded the 23 T cell receptor beta chains listed below, sequenced in a study of shared clonotypes between healthy human individuals. TCRdb's table, derived via immunoSEQ multiplex PCR, lists solely in-frame clones and lacks some. The sample contains 1.5 million to 2.5 million clones, about 94% of which appear only once. Cells designated naive CD8 were CD45RO-negative and were positively selected for CCR7, with terminally differentiated effector memory CD45RA+ cells excluded. The sequencing sample was made of naive CD8+ T cells sorted from blood. Receptor source: a man younger than 35 in good health.

CDR3 nucleotide sequence: TGTGCCAGCAGCAGGAGTAGCGGGAGAATTGAGGTCGAGCAGTACTTC. The encoded protein is CASSRSSGRIEVEQYF. The chain is built from TRBV21-1 and TRBJ2-7; the table's TRBD2 call for D was not verified on the DNA. TRBV21-1 is a documented pseudogene. The CDR3 consists of 16 residues.

On this clone: One end of the junction fails to match germline, which may point to a read error. The chain links TRBV7-7 to TRBJ2-1, with TRBD2 matching 13 bases. CDR1 is SSHAT, CDR2 FNYEAQ, per germline (reference sequence). The CDR3 contains 15 residues. The CDR3 reads CASSLSGLAGDEQFF. CDR3 nucleotides: TGTGCTAGCAGCTTATCAGGACTAGCGGGGGATGAGCAGTTCTTC. Full variable domain (outside the CDR3, taken from reference TRBV7-7 and TRBJ2-1): GAGVSQSPRYKVTKRGQDVTLRCDPISSHATLYWYQQALGQGPEFLTYFNYEAQPDKSGLPSDRFSAERPEGSISTLTIQRTEQRDSAMYRCASSLSGLAGDEQFFGPGTRLTVL.

This chain links TRBV19 with TRBJ1-5; D may be TRBD1 (5 bases). Germline V gene data show CDR1 as LNHDA and CDR2 as SQIVND (reference sequence). This CDR3 is 16 amino acids long. Trimming pared 3 bases from V and 0 bases from J, leaving 12 bases between. CDR3 in DNA: TGTGCCAGTAGTATCTTCCTGGGGGTTAGCAATCAGCCCCAGCATTTT. Amino acid sequence: CASSIFLGVSNQPQHF. Variable domain in full (rest from reference TRBV19 and TRBJ1-5): DGGITQSPKYLFRKEGQNVTLSCEQNLNHDAMYWYRQDPGQGLRLIYYSQIVNDFQKGDIAEGYSVSREKKESFPLTVTSAQKNPTAFYLCASSIFLGVSNQPQHFGDGTRLSIL.

This chain joins TRBV27 and TRBJ2-7, with 7 bases matching TRBD1. With 5 bases clipped from V and 4 bases from J, the junction kept 14 bases outside the gene matches. CDR3 length: 16 amino acids. Germline assignment: CDR1 MNHEY and CDR2 SMNVEV (reference sequence). The CDR3 reads CASSASTGEIFYEQYF. The CDR3 DNA sequence: TGTGCCAGCAGTGCGAGTACAGGGGAAATATTTTACGAGCAGTACTTC.

The chain carries TRBV10-2 and TRBJ2-1, with 8 bases aligning to TRBD2. Germline CDR1 and CDR2: WSHSY and SAAADI. The J segment lost 4 bases and the V segment lost 0 bases, leaving 5 bases of the junction unmatched. The CDR3 has 16 amino acids. CDR3 protein: CASSESKGLEYNEQFF. The CDR3 DNA reads as TGCGCCAGCAGTGAGTCGAAGGGACTAGAATACAATGAGCAGTTCTTC.

With regard to this clone: Compared with germline, one end of the junction differs, possibly owing to a read error. This chain connects TRBV29-1 to TRBJ2-1; 11 positions agree with TRBD1. The CDR3 runs to 13 residues. CDR1 SQVTM and CDR2 ANQGSEA come from the germline V gene. CDR3 protein: CSVEGTGGSEQFF. The CDR3 DNA reads as TGCAGCGTGGAAGGGACAGGGGGGAGTGAGCAGTTCTTC.

This rearrangement joins TRBV7-9 to TRBJ1-1; possibly TRBD1 for D (5 bases). CDR3 size: 15 residues. Germline V lookup: CDR1 SEHNR, CDR2 FQNEAQ (reference sequence). Trimming stripped 5 bases from V and 4 bases from J, with 17 bases between. CDR3 nucleotide sequence: TGTGCCAGCAGCCCCCCCACCAGGGATACCACTGAAGCTTTCTTT. Protein: CASSPPTRDTTEAFF.

The chain is built from TRBV29-1 and TRBJ2-1, with D possibly being TRBD1 (5 bases). CDR3 length: 15 amino acids. CDR1 and CDR2 from the germline V gene are SQVTM and ANQGSEA. Trimming left V 5 bases short and J 6 bases short, with 20 bases between. CDR3 sequence reads: CSVQGTLGEGNEQFF. The CDR3 DNA is TGCAGCGTTCAGGGAACGTTGGGCGAAGGCAATGAGCAGTTCTTC.

The V call is TRBV27, the J call TRBJ2-7, with TRBD1 matching 8 bases. V was pared by 4 bases and J by 6 bases, with 8 bases of the junction left unmatched. Germline values: CDR1 MNHEY, CDR2 SMNVEV (reference sequence). The CDR3 is 14 amino acids. CDR3 region: CASSWGAGGGEQYF. CDR3 DNA: TGTGCCAGCAGTTGGGGGGCAGGGGGCGGCGAGCAGTACTTC.

The V call is TRBV13, the J call TRBJ2-2, with D possibly matching TRBD1 (6 bases). V shed 3 bases and J shed 7 bases, with 9 bases lying between them. Germline lookup yields CDR1 PRHDT and CDR2 FYEKMQ (reference sequence). This CDR3 is built from 13 residues. CDR3 coding DNA: TGTGCCAGCAGCTTGGGGACAAACGGGGAGCTGTTTTTT. Protein product: CASSLGTNGELFF.

The genes are TRBV28 and TRBJ1-1; no reliable D call. Germline values: CDR1 MDHEN, CDR2 SYDVKM. The CDR3 runs to 17 residues. V was trimmed by 2 bases and J by 0 bases, leaving 16 bases between them. The CDR3 DNA is TGTGCCAGCAGTTTAAGGGTAGGGCAGACCATGAACACTGAAGCTTTCTTT. Translation: CASSLRVGQTMNTEAFF.

CDR3 in DNA: TGCGCCAGCAGCCAAGCGACAGGAGCGAACACTGAAGCTTTCTTT. Protein product: CASSQATGANTEAFF. The rearrangement uses TRBV4-1 and TRBJ1-1; D possibly corresponds to TRBD1 (6 bases). Germline V CDR1 and CDR2: MGHRA, YSYEKL. V was cut by 1 base and J by 1 base, with 10 bases left in between. The CDR3 runs to 15 residues.

This chain links TRBV27 with TRBJ2-7, with D perhaps matching TRBD2 (6 bases). Trimming stripped 5 bases from V and 5 bases from J, with 22 bases between. CDR3 size: 16 residues. CDR1 and CDR2 from the germline V gene are MNHEY and SMNVEV (reference sequence). The CDR3 loop reads CASSPLGKGREDEQYF. The CDR3 region has the DNA TGTGCCAGCAGTCCCCTAGGTAAGGGAAGGGAGGACGAGCAGTACTTC.

A note on this clone: In the same sample, other DNA sequences code for this CDR3. The J gene is TRBJ1-2, the V gene TRBV5-6; D remains ambiguous. CDR1 SGHDT and CDR2 YYEEEE come from the germline V gene. V was trimmed by 2 bases and J by 4 bases, leaving 12 bases between them. This CDR3 region has 14 residues. The CDR3 DNA is TGTGCCAGCAGCTTAGGAACGGTCATCTATGGCTACACCTTC. Its protein product is CASSLGTVIYGYTF. The full variable domain, with the rest looked up from reference TRBV5-6 and TRBJ1-2, is DAGVTQSPTHLIKTRGQQVTLRCSPKSGHDTVSWYQQALGQGPQFIFQYYEEEERQRGNFPDRFSGHQFPNYSSELNVNALLLGDSALYLCASSLGTVIYGYTFGSGTRLTVV.

V usage is TRBV4-2 and J usage is TRBJ2-1; D perhaps matches TRBD2 (5 bases). Germline V gene lookup returns CDR1 LGHNA and CDR2 YNFKEQ. Trimming removed 0 bases at V and 7 bases at J, with 16 bases between. This CDR3 comprises 16 residues. CDR3 amino acids: CASSQEGEGNRNEQFF. The CDR3 DNA sequence: TGTGCCAGCAGCCAAGAGGGAGAAGGGAATAGGAATGAGCAGTTCTTC.

A remark on this clone: Other nucleotide sequences in the sample specify the same CDR3. The chain couples TRBV18 to TRBJ2-7; D uncertain. CDR3 length equals 12 residues. Germline V gives CDR1 KGHSH, CDR2 LQKENI. The V gene lost 2 bases and the J gene lost 0 bases, with 2 bases spanning the gap. The CDR3 nucleotides are TGTGCCAGCTCACCAAGCTCCTACGAGCAGTACTTC. Its translation: CASSPSSYEQYF.

V is TRBV7-9 and J is TRBJ2-1, with D possibly matching TRBD1 (7 bases). Germline V gives CDR1 SEHNR, CDR2 FQNEAQ (reference sequence). CDR3 length equals 15 residues. Trimming removed 5 bases at V and 8 bases at J, with 19 bases between. The CDR3 coding sequence is TGTGCCAGCAGCCTAAAGACAGGGAGGAAATATGAGCAGTTCTTC. Translation: CASSLKTGRKYEQFF. Full variable domain (outside the CDR3, taken from reference TRBV7-9 and TRBJ2-1): DTGVSQNPRHKITKRGQNVTFRCDPISEHNRLYWYRQTLGQGPEFLTYFQNEAQLEKSRLLSDRFSAERPKGSFSTLEIQRTEQGDSAMYLCASSLKTGRKYEQFFGPGTRLTVL.

The chain has TRBV28 and TRBJ2-3; TRBD2 matches at 12 bases. The junction had 10 bases not matched to a gene; V was cut back by 4 bases and J by 5 bases. The CDR3 length is 17 residues. The germline gives CDR1 MDHEN, CDR2 SYDVKM. The CDR3 DNA reads as TGTGCCAGCAGTTCCTGGGCTAGCGGGGGGGCTATAGATACGCAGTATTTT. It codes for CASSSWASGGAIDTQYF.

The chain is built from TRBV30 and TRBJ2-7; 9 bases match TRBD1. V was clipped by 5 bases and J by 6 bases; unmatched bases: 11. The CDR3 consists of 14 residues. Germline loops: CDR1 GTSNPN, CDR2 SVGIG (reference sequence). CDR3 residues: CAWEDGTGILEQYF. CDR3 DNA: TGTGCCTGGGAGGATGGGACAGGGATTCTCGAGCAGTACTTC.

The chain uses TRBV18 and TRBJ2-7, with D possibly TRBD1 on 6 matching bases. CDR1 and CDR2 (germline): KGHSH, LQKENI. V shed 0 bases and J shed 5 bases, with 8 bases lying between them. The CDR3 has 13 residues. CDR3 DNA: TGTGCCAGCTCACCACCGGACAGCGACGAGCAGTACTTC. Translating gives CASSPPDSDEQYF.

The chain is built from TRBV6-6 and TRBJ2-7; 8 nucleotides line up with TRBD1. There are 15 residues in the CDR3. Germline values: CDR1 MNHNY, CDR2 SVGAGI (reference sequence). V trimming: 6 bases; J trimming: 5 bases; junction bases outside the gene matches: 12. The CDR3 DNA sequence: TGTGCCAGCAGACCCGGACAGGGAGCACGGGACGAGCAGTACTTC. Translating it yields CASRPGQGARDEQYF.

The V and J genes are TRBV13 and TRBJ2-7; 9 bases are shared with TRBD2. Germline V lookup: CDR1 PRHDT, CDR2 FYEKMQ (reference sequence). The CDR3 is made up of 15 amino acids. The V and J ends lost 1 base and 2 bases, in that order; junction bases with no gene match: 3. CDR3: CASSLVASGAYEQYF. The CDR3 DNA sequence: TGTGCCAGCAGCTTAGTCGCTAGCGGGGCCTACGAGCAGTACTTC.

V usage is TRBV10-1 and J usage is TRBJ1-5, with a tentative D call TRBD1 (6 bases). The CDR3 is made up of 19 amino acids. The germline gives CDR1 WNHNN, CDR2 SYGVQD (reference sequence). The V gene lost 1 base and the J gene lost 1 base, with 20 bases spanning the gap. The CDR3 protein is CASSELGGPPYPSNQPQHF. The CDR3, as DNA: TGCGCCAGCAGTGAGTTAGGGGGGCCCCCATACCCAAGCAATCAGCCCCAGCATTTT.